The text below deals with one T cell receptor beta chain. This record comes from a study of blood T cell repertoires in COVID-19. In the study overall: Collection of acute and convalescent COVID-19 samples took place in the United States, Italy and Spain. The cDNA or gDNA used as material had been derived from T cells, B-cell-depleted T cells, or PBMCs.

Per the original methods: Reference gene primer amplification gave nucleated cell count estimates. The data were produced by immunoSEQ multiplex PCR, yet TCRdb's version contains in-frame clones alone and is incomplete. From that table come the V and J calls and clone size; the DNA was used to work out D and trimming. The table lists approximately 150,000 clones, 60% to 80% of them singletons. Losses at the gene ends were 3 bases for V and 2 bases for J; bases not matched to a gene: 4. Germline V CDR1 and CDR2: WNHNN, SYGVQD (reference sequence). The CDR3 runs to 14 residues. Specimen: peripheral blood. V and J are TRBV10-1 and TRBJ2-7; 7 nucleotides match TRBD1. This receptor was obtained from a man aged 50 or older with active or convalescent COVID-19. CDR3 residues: CASSEQGIPYEQYF. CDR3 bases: TGCGCCAGCAGTGAACAGGGGATCCCCTACGAGCAGTACTTC.